Presented here are 9 T cell receptor beta chains from one specimen sequenced in a study of identical twins (dated by TCRdb to 2016 to 2017). The method behind the library was 5' RACE. Sequencing instrument: Illumina HiSeq 2000. TCRdb reprocessing: public reads trimmed at Q25 with fastp, clones called with MiXCR, in-frame beta chains kept. When rows share a CDR3 protein, they turn into one entry using the most common DNA and genes. In all, the sample holds 550,000 to 700,000 distinct CDR3 sequences, and approximately 9.6% of those were seen once. The ten most abundant clones make up more than 2.5% of the sample. These data are also associated with another study on yellow fever vaccine responses in identical twins.

Sequences were obtained from PBMCs. The source is a woman aged 18-29 years in good health.

The chain employs TRBV15 and TRBJ1-2; 8 nucleotides match TRBD1. After removal of 4 bases from V and 0 bases from J, the junction contained 4 bases not matched to a gene. Germline CDR1 and CDR2: LNHNV and YYDKDF (reference sequence). The CDR3 sequence is 15 residues long. As DNA, the CDR3 is TGTGCCACCAGCACCCGACAGGGGACTAACTATGGCTACACCTTC. Translating it yields CATSTRQGTNYGYTF.

In this sample, this clonotype turned up many times. This chain connects TRBV29-1 to TRBJ1-2; TRBD1 agrees at 8 bases. This CDR3 spans 18 amino acids. The trim removed 4 bases at V and 3 bases at J, leaving 19 bases unmatched. Germline V gives CDR1 SQVTM, CDR2 ANQGSEA. The CDR3 sequence is CSVVKTYKQGGAHYGYTF. The CDR3 nucleotides read TGCAGCGTTGTAAAAACTTACAAACAGGGGGGCGCACACTATGGCTACACCTTC.

Worth noting for this clonotype: A much larger clone lies one base from this, so it may be a read error. The chain joins TRBV5-1 to TRBJ2-1; maybe TRBD1 (5 bases). CDR1 and CDR2 (germline): SGHRS, YFSETQ. This CDR3 region has 16 residues. The CDR3 loop reads CASSLEGPSSCNEQFF. DNA for the CDR3: TGCGCCAGCAGCTTGGAGGGGCCGAGCTCCTGCAATGAGCAGTTCTTC.

Many counts were recorded for this clonotype. V usage is TRBV20-1 and J usage is TRBJ1-1, with D unclear. The V gene lost 3 bases and the J gene lost 4 bases, with 6 bases spanning the gap. CDR1 is DFQATT and CDR2 is SNEGSKA in the germline V gene (reference sequence). The CDR3 extends over 11 amino acids. The CDR3 region is CSARESTEAFF. CDR3 coding DNA: TGCAGTGCTAGGGAGTCCACTGAAGCTTTCTTT.

The chain couples TRBV4-3 to TRBJ2-2, with 9 bases that match TRBD2. The CDR3 is 18 amino acids. Germline V CDR1 and CDR2: LGHNA, YSLEER. V lost 3 bases to trimming and J lost 6 bases; unmatched junction nucleotides: 14. CDR3 DNA sequence: TGCGCCAGCAGCCAGGAATTCCTAGCGGGATTTAGCTCCGGGGAGCTGTTTTTT. Translating it yields CASSQEFLAGFSSGELFF.

This clonotype came up many times. V and J are TRBV7-8 and TRBJ2-1; no clear D. V was shortened by 4 bases and J by 7 bases, with 8 bases between the two germline ends. CDR1 is SGHVS and CDR2 is FQNEAQ in the germline V gene. This CDR3 contains 12 residues. The CDR3: CASSWVENEQFF. DNA for the CDR3: TGTGCCAGCAGCTGGGTTGAGAATGAGCAGTTCTTC.

This chain uses TRBV11-2 with TRBJ2-2; D ambiguous. This CDR3 has 18 residues. Trimming removed 5 bases at V and 0 bases at J, with 19 bases between. The germline CDR1 and CDR2 sequences are SGHAT and FQNNGV. The DNA for the CDR3 is TGTGCCAGCAGCGAATCTGGTTCTTCATACGCGAACACCGGGGAGCTGTTTTTT. Its protein is CASSESGSSYANTGELFF.

This clonotype occurred many times. This chain connects TRBV4-3 to TRBJ2-7; TRBD1 might be the D (5 bases). Trimming cost V 0 bases and J 1 base, with 10 bases left between them. Germline V CDR1 and CDR2: LGHNA, YSLEER. The CDR3 runs to 15 residues. The CDR3 spells CASSQERQLSYEQYF. Here the CDR3 DNA reads TGCGCCAGCAGCCAAGAACGACAGCTTTCCTACGAGCAGTACTTC.

As concerns this clonotype: An end of the junction does not agree with germline; a read error may underlie this. This chain uses TRBV29-1 with TRBJ2-5; 7 bases are shared with TRBD1. The V gene's germline CDR1 is SQVTM and CDR2 ANQGSEA. This CDR3 region has 11 residues. This CDR3 reads CSVEWLGGHDF. The CDR3 DNA is TGCAGCGTTGAATGGCTAGGGGGCCACGACTTC. The full variable domain, in which reference TRBV29-1 and TRBJ2-5 provide the parts outside the CDR3, is SAVISQKPSRDICQRGTSLTIQCQVDSQVTMMFWYRQQPGQSLTLIATANQGSEATYESGFVIDKFPISRPNLTFSTLTVSNMSPEDSSIYLCSVEWLGGHDFGPGTRLLVL.